A single T cell receptor beta chain is shown here with its context. The antigen is undetermined. The time point denotes: pretreatment peripheral blood. The CDR3 loop spans 15 amino acids. The V gene lost 6 bases and the J gene lost 5 bases, with 21 bases spanning the gap. The germline V gene encodes CDR1 SGHRS and CDR2 YFSETQ. The data were obtained in a study of PD-L1 blockade in urothelial cancer. Study in general: Blood analyses occurred 3 weeks (second dose) and 6 weeks post treatment start. Broader study findings: At the 3-week point, tumor-associated blood clones expanded more in durable-benefit patients.

Sequenced by immunoSEQ multiplex PCR; TCRdb stores in-frame clones only, minus some. The sample yields 43,000 or so clones, around 82% seen once. The chain combines TRBV5-1 with TRBJ2-7; D unresolved. The sequence came from a man aged 55 to 70 with urothelial cancer. Specimen: PBMCs, collected around atezolizumab (anti-PD-L1) treatment. The CDR3, as DNA: TGCGCCAGCAAAGTTACGGTCTTTTCCCAGGACGAGCAGTACTTC. Its translation: CASKVTVFSQDEQYF. Filled out from reference TRBV5-1 and TRBJ2-7, the complete variable domain reads KAGVTQTPRYLIKTRGQQVTLSCSPISGHRSVSWYQQTPGQGLQFLFEYFSETQRNKGNFPGRFSGRQFSNSRSEMNVSTLELGDSALYLCASKVTVFSQDEQYFGPGTRLTVT.